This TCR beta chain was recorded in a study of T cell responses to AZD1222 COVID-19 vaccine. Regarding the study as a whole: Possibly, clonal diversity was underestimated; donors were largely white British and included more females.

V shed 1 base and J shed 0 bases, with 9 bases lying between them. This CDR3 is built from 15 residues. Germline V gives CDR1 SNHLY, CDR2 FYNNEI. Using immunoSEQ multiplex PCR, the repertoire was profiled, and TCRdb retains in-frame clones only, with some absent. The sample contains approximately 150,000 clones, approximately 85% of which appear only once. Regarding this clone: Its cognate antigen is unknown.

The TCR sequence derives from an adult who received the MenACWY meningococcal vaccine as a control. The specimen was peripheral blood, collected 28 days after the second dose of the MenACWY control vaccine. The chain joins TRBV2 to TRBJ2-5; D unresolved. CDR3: CASSEVNSHQETQYF. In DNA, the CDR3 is TGTGCCAGCAGTGAAGTGAATTCCCACCAAGAGACCCAGTACTTC.